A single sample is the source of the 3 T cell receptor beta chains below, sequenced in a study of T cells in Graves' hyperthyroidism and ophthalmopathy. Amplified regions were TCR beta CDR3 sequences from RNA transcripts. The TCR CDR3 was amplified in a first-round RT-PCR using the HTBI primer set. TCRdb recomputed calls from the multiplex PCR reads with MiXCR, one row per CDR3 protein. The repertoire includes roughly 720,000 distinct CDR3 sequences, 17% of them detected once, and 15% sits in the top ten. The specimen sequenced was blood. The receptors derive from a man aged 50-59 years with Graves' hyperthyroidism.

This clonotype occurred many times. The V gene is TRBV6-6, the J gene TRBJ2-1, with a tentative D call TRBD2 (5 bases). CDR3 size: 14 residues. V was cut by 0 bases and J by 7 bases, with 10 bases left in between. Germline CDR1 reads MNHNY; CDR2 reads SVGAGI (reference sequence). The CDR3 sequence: CASSYSRAGNEQFF. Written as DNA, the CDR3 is TGTGCCAGCAGTTACTCGAGGGCCGGAAATGAGCAGTTCTTC.

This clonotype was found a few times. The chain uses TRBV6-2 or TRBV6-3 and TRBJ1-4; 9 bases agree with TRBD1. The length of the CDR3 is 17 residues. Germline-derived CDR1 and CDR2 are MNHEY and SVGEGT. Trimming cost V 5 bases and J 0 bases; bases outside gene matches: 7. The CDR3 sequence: CASSRTGVGATNEKLFF. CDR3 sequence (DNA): TGTGCCAGCAGTCGGACAGGGGTGGGGGCAACTAATGAAAAACTGTTTTTT.

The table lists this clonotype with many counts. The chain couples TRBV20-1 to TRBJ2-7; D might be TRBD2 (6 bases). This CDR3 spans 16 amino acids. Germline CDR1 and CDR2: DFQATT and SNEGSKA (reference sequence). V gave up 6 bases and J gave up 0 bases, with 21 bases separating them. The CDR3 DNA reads TGCAGTGCGGGGGGTGATTTGCGGACCAGCTCCTACGAGCAGTACTTC. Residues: CSAGGDLRTSSYEQYF.